Listed below are T cell receptor beta chains from one sample, sequenced in a study of T cell repertoires in cytomegalovirus infection. Their recognized antigens are unknown. TCRdb fed the reads into MiXCR, producing one record per CDR3 protein. The data contain about 890,000 distinct CDR3 sequences, roughly 30% of them seen just once; the ten biggest clones take up over 12%. Source: cultured CD8+ T cells from PBMCs, taken from culture after CMV antigen stimulation. The receptors here all came from a human donor in good health (CMV status not recorded). Some clones in this sample may be carry-over from other donors' samples. Each CDR3 is given with its conserved first and last residue. Each record gives: V gene, J gene, CDR3 protein.

TRBV27	TRBJ2-7	CASSLGSLSYEQYF
TRBV6-1	TRBJ1-1	CASSEQWADMNTEAFF
TRBV7-8	TRBJ2-2	CASSLRDRALINTGELFF
TRBV7-2	TRBJ2-7	CASSLNIQSYEQYF
TRBV4-3	TRBJ1-1	CASSQVGGPGGAEAFF
TRBV6-2/TRBV6-3	TRBJ2-1	CASSYSNLFGGQFF
TRBV19	TRBJ1-1	CASKEAGLGEAFF
TRBV7-9	TRBJ2-3	CASSLEGTDTQYF
TRBV18	TRBJ1-1	CASSPWPRQRKNTEAFF
TRBV6-1	TRBJ1-1	CASSEVGPTNTEAFF
TRBV10-3	TRBJ2-3	CAISELAGGPRTDTQYF
TRBV12-5	TRBJ2-6	CASGFWGGTSSGANVLTF